This TCR beta chain stems from a study of PD-L1 blockade in urothelial cancer. Here immunoSEQ multiplex PCR was the method, and the copy in TCRdb shows in-frame clones only, minus some. The sample records 90,000 to 120,000 clones, over 75% being singletons. The germline V gene encodes CDR1 SNHLY and CDR2 FYNNEI. There are 13 residues in the CDR3. Trimming cost V 6 bases and J 7 bases, with 15 bases left between them. This sequence joins TRBV2 and TRBJ1-1; D might be TRBD1 (6 bases). The TCR was taken from a man in his forties or fifties with urothelial cancer. Source: PBMCs, taken around atezolizumab (anti-PD-L1) treatment. CDR3 sequence reads: CASRLQGPSEAFF. The CDR3 DNA is TGTGCCAGCAGGTTACAGGGCCCAAGTGAAGCTTTCTTT. The full variable domain, in which reference TRBV2 and TRBJ1-1 provide the parts outside the CDR3, is EPEVTQTPSHQVTQMGQEVILRCVPISNHLYFYWYRQILGQKVEFLVSFYNNEISEKSEIFDDQFSVERPDGSNFTLKIRSTKLEDSAMYFCASRLQGPSEAFFGQGTRLTVV.